This paragraph reports one T cell receptor (beta chain). Germline V gene sequence: CDR1 SGHVS, CDR2 FQNEAQ. This CDR3 is built from 17 residues. Trimming cost V 5 bases and J 6 bases; bases outside gene matches: 16. The data derive from a study of blood T cell repertoires in COVID-19. On the study more broadly: Sites across the United States, Italy and Spain contributed samples from acute and convalescent COVID-19. From T cells, B-cell-depleted T cells, or PBMCs came the material, which was cDNA or gDNA.

TCRdb's copy holds only in-frame clones and misses some; the assay was immunoSEQ multiplex PCR. The table records approximately 270,000 clones, about 87% of them present only once. The specimen sequenced was PBMCs or T cells enriched from blood (not recorded which). The TCR comes from a woman in her 30s with acute COVID-19. The genes are TRBV7-8 and TRBJ1-5; 7 positions agree with TRBD1. CDR3 nucleotide sequence: TGTGCCAGCAGCCCGAGGACAGGCCTCTATCCCCCTCAGCCCCAGCATTTT. Its translation: CASSPRTGLYPPQPQHF.